This TCR beta chain was obtained from a study of shared clonotypes between healthy human individuals. Every subset's genomic DNA went evenly onto several immunoSEQ plates. In the original processing: Junction-only sequences without quality scores were provided by ImmunoSEQ, so filtering was different. Sequenced by immunoSEQ multiplex PCR; TCRdb stores in-frame clones only, minus some. V, J and clone size derive from that table, while D and trimming were established from the DNA sequence. The sample carries some 1,900,000 clones, about 95% recorded once. V was pared by 3 bases and J by 3 bases, with 6 bases between. The CDR3 covers 13 residues. Germline V lookup: CDR1 MNHEY, CDR2 SMNVEV (reference sequence). CD45RO-negative cells were positively selected for CCR7, leaving out terminally differentiated effector memory CD45RA+ cells. Study-wide results and caveats: An effect of sequencing depth on clonotype sharing among donors was expected.

As regards this clone: Antigen specificity is unknown.

This chain links TRBV27 with TRBJ1-3; D is unresolved. Sequencing input: naive CD8+ T cells sorted from blood. The clonotype comes from a man aged 18 to 30 in good health. Here the CDR3 reads CASSFRIGNTIYF. DNA of the CDR3: TGTGCCAGCAGTTTTCGAATTGGAAACACCATATATTTT.